Each of the 11 T cell receptor beta chains below was sequenced from the same sample in a study of pediatric ulcerative colitis. The assay was immunoSEQ multiplex PCR, and TCRdb's table has in-frame clones only and misses some. The sample lists roughly 60,000 clones; more than 75% were seen once. Input material: blood. These receptors were taken from a boy aged 5 to 17 who was a control in a study of pediatric ulcerative colitis.

The chain combines TRBV9 with TRBJ2-4; 9 bases align to TRBD1. Trimming cost V 4 bases and J 9 bases; bases outside gene matches: 11. The CDR3 runs 15 residues. CDR1 and CDR2 from the germline V gene are SGDLS and YYNGEE. CDR3 region: CASSLEDRGGGIQYF. The CDR3 nucleotides are TGTGCCAGCAGCTTAGAGGACAGGGGAGGAGGCATTCAGTACTTC.

The chain carries TRBV29-1 and TRBJ1-1, with a weak D call TRBD1 (6 bases). The germline V and J ends were trimmed by 7 bases and 5 bases, with 26 bases remaining between them. The length of the CDR3 is 16 residues. CDR1 SQVTM and CDR2 ANQGSEA come from the germline V gene. DNA for the CDR3: TGCAGCGCCGAGGGTCCAGGGGCACCCGGAGGGACTGAAGCTTTCTTT. It translates to CSAEGPGAPGGTEAFF.

The V gene is TRBV28, the J gene TRBJ1-1; no definite D call. CDR1 is MDHEN and CDR2 is SYDVKM in the germline V gene. The CDR3 has 13 residues. V lost 3 bases and J 0 bases, leaving 5 bases between the germline ends. The CDR3 nucleotides are TGTGCCAGCAGTTTCGCAGTGAACACTGAAGCTTTCTTT. Its translation is CASSFAVNTEAFF. The full variable domain, with the rest looked up from reference TRBV28 and TRBJ1-1, is DVKVTQSSRYLVKRTGEKVFLECVQDMDHENMFWYRQDPGLGLRLIYFSYDVKMKEKGDIPEGYSVSREKKERFSLILESASTNQTSMYLCASSFAVNTEAFFGQGTRLTVV.

The chain carries TRBV7-2 and TRBJ1-5; D gene ambiguous. The CDR3 contains 14 residues. Trimming took off 1 base at V and 7 bases at J, with 11 bases between the two ends. Germline V gene sequence: CDR1 SGHTA, CDR2 FQGNSA. The CDR3 is CASSLGGTGQPQHF. As DNA, the CDR3 is TGTGCCAGCAGCTTAGGGGGTACGGGGCAGCCCCAGCATTTT.

The J gene is TRBJ1-2, the V gene TRBV5-6; the match to TRBD1 covers 9 bases. With V trimmed by 0 bases and J by 4 bases, 1 base remained unmatched. This CDR3 comprises 14 residues. Germline V gene sequence: CDR1 SGHDT, CDR2 YYEEEE. CDR3 protein: CASSLGQGVYGYTF. CDR3 nucleotide sequence: TGTGCCAGCAGCTTGGGACAGGGGGTCTATGGCTACACCTTC.

This rearrangement joins TRBV28 to TRBJ2-7; 7 bases map to TRBD2. CDR1 MDHEN and CDR2 SYDVKM come from the germline V gene. The CDR3 loop spans 14 amino acids. Trimming at V came to 7 bases and at J to 0 bases, leaving 6 bases not matched to a gene. For the CDR3, the DNA is TGTGCCAGCATTGCCGGGGGGTTCTCCTACGAGCAGTACTTC. Its translation is CASIAGGFSYEQYF.

The chain carries TRBV7-2 and TRBJ2-1; no reliable D call. Germline loops: CDR1 SGHTA, CDR2 FQGNSA. The CDR3 extends over 14 amino acids. V gave up 5 bases and J gave up 0 bases, with 8 bases separating them. The CDR3 spells CASSLTSSYNEQFF. CDR3 coding DNA: TGTGCCAGCAGCCTCACAAGCTCCTACAATGAGCAGTTCTTC.

The chain combines TRBV28 with TRBJ2-1; D call uncertain. Germline assignment: CDR1 MDHEN and CDR2 SYDVKM. V was cut by 8 bases and J by 5 bases, with 1 base left in between. This CDR3 has 9 residues. The CDR3 DNA reads TGTGCCAGCGACAATGAGCAGTTCTTC. Its translation: CASDNEQFF.

V and J are TRBV9 and TRBJ2-5, with TRBD2 matching over 9 bases. CDR3 length: 18 residues. Unmatched junction bases numbered 14, after V lost 0 bases and J lost 5 bases. Germline loops: CDR1 SGDLS, CDR2 YYNGEE. CDR3 sequence: CASSVGRASGDPRETQYF. The CDR3 bases are TGTGCCAGCAGCGTAGGCAGGGCTAGCGGGGACCCCAGGGAGACCCAGTACTTC.

The chain links TRBV7-2 to TRBJ2-7; D gene ambiguous. CDR1 SGHTA and CDR2 FQGNSA come from the germline V gene. The CDR3 consists of 12 residues. V gave up 1 base and J gave up 5 bases, with 6 bases separating them. CDR3 bases: TGTGCCAGCAGCTTAGGCGGCCACGAGCAGTACTTC. Its translation is CASSLGGHEQYF.

The V gene is TRBV9, the J gene TRBJ2-1; the D is unclear. The CDR3 loop spans 17 amino acids. The V gene's germline CDR1 is SGDLS and CDR2 YYNGEE. The V end was cut by 4 bases, the J end by 6 bases, with 23 bases between. CDR3 DNA: TGTGCCAGCAGCACATCAGCCCTAATCCGCAACCGCAATGAGCAGTTCTTC. Amino acids: CASSTSALIRNRNEQFF.